This TCR beta chain was identified in a study of blood T cell repertoires in COVID-19. Per the germline V gene, CDR1 is KGHSH and CDR2 is LQKENI. Trimming cost V 10 bases and J 8 bases; bases outside gene matches: 13. This CDR3 has 15 residues. Profiled with immunoSEQ multiplex PCR; TCRdb holds only in-frame clones, not every one. Of under 500,000 clones listed, 85% to 90% are singletons. The source material was PBMCs or T cells enriched from blood (not recorded which). The TCR sequence derives from a man between 25 and 39 years old who had recovered from COVID-19. This chain connects TRBV18 to TRBJ2-1, with 11 bases aligning to TRBD2. The CDR3 loop reads CATNSGRGARDEQFF. The CDR3 nucleotides are TGTGCCACGAATAGCGGGAGGGGTGCTCGGGATGAGCAGTTCTTC.